The clone carrying this TCR beta chain was detected many times. The target antigen is unknown. The data derive from a study of T cells after yellow fever vaccination. Study observations and caveats: Clones that expanded after primary vaccination mostly reappeared after the booster (nearly 98% CD4, approximately 89% CD8).

TCRdb re-called the 5' RACE reads with MiXCR, one entry per CDR3 protein. Among about 260,000 distinct CDR3 sequences, 5.2% were seen once, and the ten largest hold roughly 3%. V lost 2 bases, J lost 4 bases, and 17 bases lay in between. The CDR3 consists of 16 residues. The V gene's germline CDR1 is LNHDA and CDR2 SQIVND (reference sequence). The specimen comprised CD4+ T cells sorted from PBMCs, sampled on the day of the yellow fever booster vaccination. This TCR came from a man aged 18 to 29 who received the YFV17D yellow fever vaccine. This sequence joins TRBV19 and TRBJ1-1, with D possibly TRBD1 on 5 matching bases. CDR3 protein: CASSIWAAGSGTEAFF. The CDR3 DNA is TGTGCCAGTAGTATATGGGCTGCAGGGTCGGGCACTGAAGCTTTCTTT.